The clone carrying this TCR beta chain was picked up a small number of times. Antigen unknown. PCR was performed using 60 Vbeta and 13 Jbeta primers. Per the original data handling: Later, an analysis found roughly 80 million unique TCR beta chains, and about 9.9 million of these were shared. TCRdb keeps only in-frame clones here, not all; method: immunoSEQ multiplex PCR. V and J calls and clone size are given by that table; D and trimming were obtained from the DNA. The table shows fewer than 120,000 clones, with roughly 84% occurring only once. This sample is drawn from a study of cytomegalovirus exposure and HLA in healthy donors. Overall study results and limits: In vitro testing confirmed a few CMV-associated chains as specific for CMV antigens. It was in a later analysis that TCR association rates were seen to vary by HLA locus, highest for DRB1 and lowest for HLA-C.

This CDR3 spans 15 amino acids. The V and J ends lost 4 bases and 5 bases, in that order; junction bases with no gene match: 1. In germline, CDR1 is SGHNT, CDR2 YENEEA. The sample consisted of PBMCs. The V call is TRBV11-3, the J call TRBJ2-5; 16 nucleotides agree with TRBD2. The TCR originated in a man aged 25 to 45 in good health and CMV-seropositive. The CDR3 sequence is CASSSGLAGGETQYF. CDR3 in DNA: TGTGCCAGCAGCTCGGGACTAGCGGGGGGGGAGACCCAGTACTTC.